Below are 20 T cell receptor beta chains sequenced from a single sample in a study of OX40 agonist ivuxolimab in advanced cancers. The method was immunoSEQ multiplex PCR; TCRdb's version includes in-frame clones alone and lacks a portion of them. Of about 14,000 clones detected, around four fifths appear once; the ten largest clones hold 30% to 40%. Sequenced here: CD4+ or CD8+ T cells sorted from blood, sampled in a trial of the OX40 agonist ivuxolimab. The source is an adult with an advanced solid tumor such as melanoma, head and neck, liver or kidney cancer.

V gene TRBV27 combines with J gene TRBJ1-2, with D perhaps TRBD1 (5 bases). V was trimmed by 5 bases and J by 5 bases, leaving 15 bases between them. There are 14 residues in the CDR3. Germline lookup yields CDR1 MNHEY and CDR2 SMNVEV (reference sequence). CDR3 sequence: CASSPNRFGYGYTF. The CDR3 DNA reads TGTGCCAGCAGTCCCAACAGGTTCGGTTATGGCTACACCTTC.

The chain has TRBV6-1 and TRBJ2-5, with unresolved D. The CDR3 totals 14 residues. Germline-derived CDR1 and CDR2 are MNHNS and SASEGT. V was cut by 3 bases and J by 1 base, with 9 bases left in between. This chain's CDR3 is CASSDRHIQETQYF. The CDR3 bases are TGTGCCAGCAGTGATCGTCATATCCAAGAGACCCAGTACTTC.

The chain recombines TRBV5-1 with TRBJ2-5; TRBD2 might be the D (5 bases). The CDR3 is 16 residues long. V gave up 0 bases and J gave up 2 bases, with 14 bases separating them. Per germline, CDR1 SGHRS and CDR2 YFSETQ. CDR3 sequence reads: CASSLGRLREQETQYF. The CDR3 region has the DNA TGCGCCAGCAGCTTGGGGCGTTTGAGGGAACAAGAGACCCAGTACTTC.

This clone was detected only a few times. The rearrangement joins TRBV5-1 to TRBJ2-3; 11 nucleotides align to TRBD2. Germline loops: CDR1 SGHRS, CDR2 YFSETQ. V trimming: 0 bases; J trimming: 10 bases; junction bases outside the gene matches: 1. There are 13 residues in the CDR3. CDR3 protein: CASSLGTSGSQYF. The DNA of the CDR3 is TGCGCCAGCAGCTTGGGGACTAGCGGGTCGCAGTATTTT.

This chain connects TRBV11-2 to TRBJ1-1; the match to TRBD1 covers 7 bases. Losses at the gene ends were 1 base for V and 5 bases for J; bases not matched to a gene: 7. In germline, CDR1 is SGHAT, CDR2 FQNNGV. The CDR3 has 15 residues. CDR3 in DNA: TGTGCCAGCAGCTTAGGACAGGGTGAGAAGACTGAAGCTTTCTTT. It is translated as CASSLGQGEKTEAFF.

The J gene is TRBJ1-1, the V gene TRBV28; D unresolved. Trimming pared 11 bases from V and 2 bases from J, leaving 12 bases between. The CDR3 contains 12 residues. CDR1 is MDHEN, CDR2 SYDVKM, per germline. CDR3 protein: CAGGEVNTEAFF. CDR3 sequence (DNA): TGTGCCGGTGGGGAAGTAAACACTGAAGCTTTCTTT. Combining the CDR3 with reference TRBV28 and TRBJ1-1 gives the whole variable domain DVKVTQSSRYLVKRTGEKVFLECVQDMDHENMFWYRQDPGLGLRLIYFSYDVKMKEKGDIPEGYSVSREKKERFSLILESASTNQTSMYLCAGGEVNTEAFFGQGTRLTVV.

The chain carries TRBV29-1 and TRBJ2-7; TRBD1 matches at 9 bases. The CDR3 covers 16 residues. The germline CDR1 and CDR2 sequences are SQVTM and ANQGSEA. Losses at the gene ends were 1 base for V and 3 bases for J; bases not matched to a gene: 10. DNA for the CDR3: TGCAGCGTTGAAGCTCTTGGGGGACAGGGTCACTACGAGCAGTACTTC. It codes for CSVEALGGQGHYEQYF.

This clone was found a few times. The rearrangement links TRBV6-1 to TRBJ2-7, with D uncertain. This CDR3 has 14 residues. V lost 0 bases to trimming and J lost 4 bases, with 10 bases between them. Germline loops: CDR1 MNHNS, CDR2 SASEGT. The CDR3 region is CASSEAGSQYEQYF. The CDR3 DNA sequence: TGTGCCAGCAGTGAAGCCGGATCCCAGTACGAGCAGTACTTC.

The V gene is TRBV15, the J gene TRBJ2-7, with D hard to call. The CDR3 extends over 13 amino acids. The V gene's germline CDR1 is LNHNV and CDR2 YYDKDF (reference sequence). The V gene lost 0 bases and the J gene lost 2 bases, with 5 bases spanning the gap. CDR3: CATSRETPYEQYF. The CDR3 bases are TGTGCCACCAGCAGAGAGACCCCCTACGAGCAGTACTTC.

The chain links TRBV7-2 to TRBJ2-7; D might be TRBD1 (6 bases). This CDR3 spans 13 amino acids. Trimming took 1 base from V and 5 from J, leaving 9 bases between them. Per the germline V gene, CDR1 is SGHTA and CDR2 is FQGNSA. DNA for the CDR3: TGTGCCAGCAGCTTAGGCAGGGGCCACGAGCAGTACTTC. Protein: CASSLGRGHEQYF.

This clone occurred once. CDR3 sequence: CASSASYEQYF. CDR3 nucleotide sequence: TGTGCCAGCAGTGCCTCTTACGAGCAGTACTTC. The chain employs TRBV2 and TRBJ2-7; no clear D. Germline V gives CDR1 SNHLY, CDR2 FYNNEI. Trimming removed 4 bases from V and 4 bases from J, with 5 bases in between. The CDR3 extends over 11 amino acids.

This clone was observed a few times. This chain joins TRBV19 and TRBJ2-5, with D possibly matching TRBD2 (6 bases). Trimming shortened V by 11 bases and J by 2 bases, and 30 bases separated the two germline ends. Germline V gene lookup returns CDR1 LNHDA and CDR2 SQIVND (reference sequence). The CDR3 consists of 18 residues. CDR3 DNA sequence: TGTGCCCCTGAAGCCCTAGCCGGGGTGAGTGGGGGGCAAGAGACCCAGTACTTC. Translated: CAPEALAGVSGGQETQYF.

This chain uses TRBV29-1 with TRBJ2-3; tentatively, D is TRBD1 (6 bases). Trimming shortened V by 2 bases and J by 7 bases, and 19 bases separated the two germline ends. Germline CDR1 and CDR2: SQVTM and ANQGSEA. The CDR3 runs to 15 residues. The CDR3 bases are TGCAGCGTTGAAACCCCTAGGACAGAAACACATACGCAGTATTTT. It is translated as CSVETPRTETHTQYF.

The chain combines TRBV6-5 with TRBJ2-3; 8 nucleotides align to TRBD2. V was clipped by 4 bases and J by 4 bases; unmatched bases: 1. This CDR3 is 13 amino acids long. Germline-derived CDR1 and CDR2 are MNHEY and SVGAGI. The CDR3 DNA sequence: TGTGCCAGCAGTTCGACTAGCGCAGATACGCAGTATTTT. Translating it yields CASSSTSADTQYF.

Only a few counts were recorded for this clone. The chain combines TRBV27 with TRBJ1-5; D gene unclear. The CDR3 has 12 amino acids. CDR1 is MNHEY, CDR2 SMNVEV, per germline (reference sequence). CDR3 residues: CATHIPGGPQHF. CDR3 nucleotides: TGTGCTACCCATATCCCCGGTGGGCCCCAGCATTTT.

This clone has only a few counts. The chain has TRBV29-1 and TRBJ1-3, with D hard to call. The CDR3 covers 11 residues. Between the trimmed V and J ends, which lost 6 bases and 2 bases, there was a span of 5 bases. Germline V gene sequence: CDR1 SQVTM, CDR2 ANQGSEA. CDR3 DNA: TGCAGCGTAGGCGCTGGAAACACCATATATTTT. Translating gives CSVGAGNTIYF.

The V call is TRBV2, the J call TRBJ2-3; 9 bases align to TRBD2. J was trimmed by 9 bases and V by 4 bases; bases with no gene match: 11. CDR3 length: 15 residues. Per the germline V gene, CDR1 is SNHLY and CDR2 is FYNNEI. This CDR3 reads CASSGGLAGHETQYF. The CDR3 region has the DNA TGTGCCAGCAGTGGGGGGCTAGCGGGACACGAAACGCAGTATTTT.

The chain carries TRBV5-4 and TRBJ2-3, with 11 bases lining up with TRBD2. CDR1 SGHNT and CDR2 YYREEE come from the germline V gene (reference sequence). Unmatched junction bases numbered 7, after V lost 2 bases and J lost 2 bases. The CDR3 runs to 17 residues. This chain's CDR3 is CASSFIGTSGYTDTQYF. The CDR3 DNA reads as TGTGCCAGCAGCTTTATCGGGACTAGCGGTTACACAGATACGCAGTATTTT.

The chain recombines TRBV13 with TRBJ1-1, with TRBD1 identical over 8 bases. Looked up from germline, CDR1 is PRHDT and CDR2 is FYEKMQ (reference sequence). The CDR3 loop spans 15 amino acids. The V gene end was trimmed by 5 bases and the J gene end by 5 bases; junction bases not matched to a gene: 10. The CDR3 region is CASSIDRGPRTEAFF. CDR3 bases: TGTGCCAGCAGCATCGACAGGGGCCCTCGGACTGAAGCTTTCTTT.

V usage is TRBV30 and J usage is TRBJ2-7; TRBD2 aligns across 7 bases. The germline V gene encodes CDR1 GTSNPN and CDR2 SVGIG (reference sequence). The V and J ends lost 5 bases and 4 bases, in that order; junction bases with no gene match: 17. The CDR3 covers 16 residues. This CDR3 is CAWGPGRMIGWYEQYF. The CDR3 region has the DNA TGTGCCTGGGGACCCGGGAGGATGATCGGTTGGTACGAGCAGTACTTC.